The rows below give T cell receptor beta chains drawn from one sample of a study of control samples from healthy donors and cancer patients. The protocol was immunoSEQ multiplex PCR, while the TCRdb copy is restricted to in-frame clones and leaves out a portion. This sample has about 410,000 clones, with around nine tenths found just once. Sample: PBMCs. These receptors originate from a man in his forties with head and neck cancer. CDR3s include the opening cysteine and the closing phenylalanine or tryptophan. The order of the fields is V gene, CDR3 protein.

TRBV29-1 CSVEGGLTGELFF
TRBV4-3 CASSQTTGGYEQYF
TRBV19 CASGRQDGYTF
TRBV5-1 CASSLARSSGSNEQFF
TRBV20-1 CSASGTGNQPQHF
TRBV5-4 CASSLDRFSTEAFF
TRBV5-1 CASSLESIHGYTF
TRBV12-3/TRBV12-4 CASSVGADTQYF
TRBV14 CASSLRDNSPLHF
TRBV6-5 CASRSTGTGNSPLHF
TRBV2 CASSEGFYTDTQYF
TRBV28 CASKETGAAGGYTF
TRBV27 CASSLWSTEPQHF
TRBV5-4 CASSRPGTSTYEQYF
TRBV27 CASSSLAGGRSSSYNEQFF
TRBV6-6 CASSQTGDSSYEQYF
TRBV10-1 CASSEYLQTDTQYF
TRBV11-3 CASAGGAKETQYF